This T cell receptor beta chain was sequenced in a study of OX40 agonist ivuxolimab in advanced cancers. The CDR3 length is 14 residues. Trimming removed 2 bases from V and 7 bases from J, with 15 bases in between. Germline V gives CDR1 SNHLY, CDR2 FYNNEI. TCRdb keeps only in-frame clones here, not all; method: immunoSEQ multiplex PCR. The table lists about 96,000 clones, about 84% of them singletons, with under 7% in the top ten. The table lists this clone with a few counts. This material consisted of CD4+ or CD8+ T cells sorted from blood, taken in a trial of the OX40 agonist ivuxolimab. This clonotype was sampled from an adult with an advanced solid tumor such as melanoma, head and neck, liver or kidney cancer. The chain employs TRBV2 and TRBJ2-7; TRBD1 is a possible D gene (6 bases). DNA of the CDR3: TGTGCCAGCAGTGAAAGGATAGGGGGAAGGGAGCAGTACTTC. The encoded protein is CASSERIGGREQYF.